The present entry profiles one TCR beta chain with its context. This specimen belongs to a study of blood T cell repertoires in COVID-19. On the study more broadly: The samples span acute and convalescent COVID-19 from the United States, Italy and Spain. PBMCs, B-cell-depleted T cells, or T cells were the source of the cDNA or gDNA that made up the material.

TCRdb's table, derived via immunoSEQ multiplex PCR, lists solely in-frame clones and lacks some. The sample holds over 40,000 clones; 85% to 90% are singletons and the top ten take 27%. The CDR3 covers 14 residues. Germline V gene sequence: CDR1 LGHNA, CDR2 YNFKEQ. Unmatched junction bases numbered 7, after V lost 3 bases and J lost 6 bases. The chain links TRBV4-2 to TRBJ1-2, with 7 bases matching TRBD1. The sequencing input was peripheral blood. This TCR derives from a human donor in a cohort sampled during active COVID-19. The DNA of the CDR3 is TGTGCCAGCAGCCATCGCACAGGGGCGGATGGCTACACCTTC. Translating it yields CASSHRTGADGYTF.